One sample yielded the 26 T cell receptor beta chains listed below, sequenced in a study of blood T cells in healthy people across ages (dated by TCRdb to the mid-2010s). Receptor libraries were prepared by 5' RACE. Sequencing was performed on an Illumina HiSeq 2500. A second roughly 6 to 12 cycle PCR used a sample-barcoded 5' primer and a J-beta primer mix. Starting from the raw public reads, TCRdb applied fastp trimming at Q25, assembled clones with MiXCR and retained in-frame beta chains. One record per CDR3 amino acid sequence lists the most common genes and DNA. This sample holds some 800,000 distinct CDR3 sequences; around two fifths were observed only once. The ten largest make up approximately 20% of the sample. Sample: blood. These receptors came from a man aged 55 to 70 in good health.

The chain joins TRBV5-5 to TRBJ1-6; tentatively, D is TRBD1 (5 bases). The CDR3 runs 16 residues. Trimming left V 0 bases short and J 5 bases short, with 12 bases between. CDR1 SGHKS and CDR2 YYEKEE come from the germline V gene (reference sequence). The CDR3, as DNA: TGTGCCAGCAGCTTGGTGGCGGGACGGAATAATTCACCCCTCCACTTT. It specifies CASSLVAGRNNSPLHF.

The chain joins TRBV29-1 to TRBJ2-3, with 7 bases that match TRBD1. The CDR3 totals 11 residues. Germline CDR1 reads SQVTM; CDR2 reads ANQGSEA. The chain's CDR3 is CVMTRGNTQYF. CDR3 nucleotide sequence: TGCGTAATGACCAGGGGGAATACGCAGTATTTT.

Only a few counts were recorded for this clonotype. The V call is TRBV20-1, the J call TRBJ2-7; D gene uncertain. CDR3 length equals 14 residues. CDR1 DFQATT and CDR2 SNEGSKA come from the germline V gene (reference sequence). Deletions cut 0 bases from V and 3 bases from J, with 12 bases between. The CDR3 protein is CSAREKTTYYEQYF. CDR3 sequence (DNA): TGCAGTGCTAGAGAGAAGACAACCTACTACGAGCAGTACTTC.

This clonotype was seen only a few times. This sequence joins TRBV7-2 and TRBJ2-2; D gene unclear. CDR3 size: 14 residues. The germline gives CDR1 SGHTA, CDR2 FQGNSA. V lost 1 base and J lost 6, with 9 bases in between. This CDR3 reads CASSLVLVAGELFF. DNA for the CDR3: TGTGCCAGCAGCTTAGTGCTAGTAGCCGGGGAGCTGTTTTTT.

This clonotype has a handful of counts. The V gene is TRBV4-3, the J gene TRBJ1-5; no clear D gene. Trimming took off 1 base at V and 6 bases at J, with 13 bases between the two ends. CDR1 is LGHNA, CDR2 YSLEER, per germline. The CDR3 runs 15 residues. The CDR3 spells CASSQGVAPGQPQHF. The DNA of the CDR3 is TGCGCCAGCAGCCAAGGCGTAGCCCCGGGTCAGCCCCAGCATTTT.

This clonotype was observed a handful of times. The V and J genes are TRBV27 and TRBJ2-5; tentatively, D is TRBD2 (5 bases). The V end lost 5 bases, the J end lost 1 base, and 11 bases lay between the germline ends. Germline CDR1 is MNHEY and CDR2 is SMNVEV (reference sequence). The CDR3 has 14 residues. The chain's CDR3 is CASSPFGVQETQYF. In nucleotides, the CDR3 is TGTGCCAGCAGTCCCTTCGGGGTCCAAGAGACCCAGTACTTC.

This clonotype was detected only a few times. The junction does not match germline at one end; this may be a read error. The V gene is TRBV4-3, the J gene TRBJ2-1; TRBD2 is a possible D gene (5 bases). The CDR3 loop spans 13 amino acids. Germline CDR1 reads LGHNA; CDR2 reads YSLEER. CDR3: CTSSHSGGIEQFF. The CDR3 DNA is TGCACCAGCAGCCACTCCGGAGGAATTGAGCAGTTCTTC.

V and J are TRBV4-3 and TRBJ2-5; TRBD2 is a possible D gene (6 bases). Trimming cost V 5 bases and J 1 base, with 8 bases left between them. The CDR3 has 13 amino acids. Germline assignment: CDR1 LGHNA and CDR2 YSLEER. CDR3 in amino acids: CASSAGSQETQYF. CDR3 bases: TGCGCCAGCAGCGCCGGGAGCCAAGAGACCCAGTACTTC.

This clonotype was seen at least ten times. The chain is built from TRBV4-3 and TRBJ2-5, with D possibly matching TRBD1 (5 bases). V was pared by 0 bases and J by 2 bases, with 10 bases between. The CDR3 extends over 15 amino acids. Per the germline V gene, CDR1 is LGHNA and CDR2 is YSLEER. The CDR3: CASSQDKGIQETQYF. Written as DNA, the CDR3 is TGCGCCAGCAGCCAAGATAAGGGGATTCAAGAGACCCAGTACTTC.

Remarks on this clonotype: One end of the junction varies from germline; a read error may be responsible. The chain employs TRBV12-3 or TRBV12-4 and TRBJ1-2; 10 bases align to TRBD1. This CDR3 comprises 15 residues. This chain's CDR3 is CASSETGTGVYRYTF. CDR3 sequence (DNA): TGTGCCAGCAGTGAAACCGGGACAGGGGTCTATCGCTACACCTTC.

V is TRBV5-6 and J is TRBJ1-2; D unclear. This CDR3 spans 13 amino acids. V was clipped by 5 bases and J by 7 bases, with 15 bases between them. Germline CDR1 reads SGHDT; CDR2 reads YYEEEE. Here the CDR3 DNA reads TGTGCCAGCAGTCCTCGGATGGCGGGTGGCTACACCTTC. Translated, it gives CASSPRMAGGYTF.

The rearrangement links TRBV9 to TRBJ1-5; unclear D gene. V gave up 0 bases and J gave up 5 bases, with 12 bases separating them. CDR3 length equals 15 residues. Germline CDR1 SGDLS, CDR2 YYNGEE. This CDR3 is CASSVAPTADQPQHF. The CDR3 DNA is TGTGCCAGCAGCGTAGCTCCCACAGCGGATCAGCCCCAGCATTTT.

The V call is TRBV6-1, the J call TRBJ1-2; no clear D. CDR1 and CDR2 from the germline V gene are MNHNS and SASEGT. This CDR3 has 14 amino acids. Between the trimmed V and J ends, which lost 5 bases and 4 bases, there was a span of 14 bases. This chain's CDR3 is CASSTNPTGYGYTF. For the CDR3, the DNA is TGTGCCAGCAGTACGAACCCAACGGGCTATGGCTACACCTTC.

This clonotype was picked up a small number of times. The chain has TRBV28 and TRBJ2-7; 7 bases are shared with TRBD1. Matching the DNA end better, TRBJ2-5 makes the J call doubtful. Germline CDR1 is MDHEN and CDR2 is SYDVKM. This CDR3 comprises 14 residues. The CDR3 DNA is TGTGCCAGCAGTCCTACTACGGGACAGAGGACCCAGTACTTC. It is translated as CASSPTTGQRTQYF.

The V call is TRBV6-2 or TRBV6-3, the J call TRBJ1-5; D ambiguous. Per germline, CDR1 MNHEY and CDR2 SVGEGT. The CDR3 is made up of 16 amino acids. V was clipped by 3 bases and J by 2 bases, with 14 bases between them. The CDR3 spells CASSYSPQAGNQPQHF. CDR3 DNA sequence: TGTGCCAGCAGTTATTCCCCTCAAGCGGGCAATCAGCCCCAGCATTTT.

This clonotype was counted a few times. This chain uses TRBV6-2 or TRBV6-3 with TRBJ2-5; TRBD2 agrees at 9 bases. From germline, CDR1 is MNHEY and CDR2 SVGEGT. Germline trimming cut 8 bases from V and 5 bases from J; bases unmatched to any gene: 9. The CDR3 spans 14 residues. CDR3 protein: CASGTGLAAETQYF. CDR3 sequence (DNA): TGTGCCAGCGGCACGGGACTAGCCGCGGAGACCCAGTACTTC.

CDR3 loop: CASSLNPTGRNEKLFF. Here the CDR3 DNA reads TGTGCCAGCAGCTTGAACCCGACAGGTCGAAATGAAAAACTGTTTTTT. The chain recombines TRBV7-2 with TRBJ1-4, with D possibly being TRBD1 (6 bases). CDR3 length: 16 amino acids. Germline CDR1 is SGHTA and CDR2 is FQGNSA. V gave up 3 bases and J gave up 5 bases, with 16 bases separating them.

The chain carries TRBV7-2 and TRBJ2-7, with 10 positions matching TRBD1. Losses at the gene ends were 5 bases for V and 7 bases for J; bases not matched to a gene: 11. CDR1 is SGHTA and CDR2 is FQGNSA in the germline V gene. The CDR3 runs 15 residues. This chain's CDR3 is CASSTRQGARDEQYF. The CDR3 DNA sequence: TGTGCCAGCAGCACCCGACAGGGGGCGCGGGATGAGCAGTACTTC.

This CDR3 is CASSYPNNSEAFF. The CDR3 DNA sequence: TGTGCCAGCAGTTACCCCAACAACTCTGAAGCTTTCTTT. V usage is TRBV6-2 or TRBV6-3 and J usage is TRBJ1-1, with unresolved D. The CDR3 is 13 residues long. The V end lost 2 bases, the J end lost 6 bases, and 10 bases lay between the germline ends. Germline V gene data show CDR1 as MNHEY and CDR2 as SVGEGT.

In this sample, this clonotype turned up a few times. The rearrangement links TRBV28 to TRBJ2-7; TRBD2 agrees at 7 bases. Germline V gene sequence: CDR1 MDHEN, CDR2 SYDVKM. The ends lost 3 bases at V and 0 bases at J; junction bases unmatched: 5. This CDR3 is 15 amino acids long. The DNA of the CDR3 is TGTGCCAGCAGTTTGGAGCGGGGCCCCTCCTACGAGCAGTACTTC. Protein: CASSLERGPSYEQYF.

This clonotype was seen a few times. The chain recombines TRBV18 with TRBJ2-5; D gene unclear. V dropped 3 bases and J dropped 5 bases, with 10 bases sitting between them. The germline V gene has CDR1 KGHSH and CDR2 LQKENI. This CDR3 contains 13 residues. DNA of the CDR3: TGTGCCAGCTCACCCCTCGGACGGGAGACCCAGTACTTC. Translated: CASSPLGRETQYF.

This chain connects TRBV28 to TRBJ2-7; possibly TRBD1 for D (5 bases). Deletions cut 2 bases from V and 3 bases from J, with 17 bases between. The CDR3 has 16 residues. Germline CDR1 MDHEN, CDR2 SYDVKM. For the CDR3, the DNA is TGTGCCAGCAGTTTAAAGTTCGACAGTCCGCTCTACGAGCAGTACTTC. This codes for CASSLKFDSPLYEQYF.

The chain employs TRBV11-2 and TRBJ1-1; TRBD1 might be the D (5 bases). V shed 0 bases and J shed 7 bases, with 18 bases lying between them. Germline CDR1 reads SGHAT; CDR2 reads FQNNGV. This CDR3 has 16 amino acids. DNA for the CDR3: TGTGCCAGCAGCTTAGAACCCCAAAGAGGGGTGGGTGAAGCTTTCTTT. As protein: CASSLEPQRGVGEAFF.

J is TRBJ1-2 and V is TRBV6-5, with 9 bases fitting TRBD1. Germline CDR1 reads MNHEY; CDR2 reads SVGAGI. The CDR3 length is 12 residues. V shed 8 bases and J 4 bases; nucleotides not matched to a gene: 2. The CDR3 DNA is TGTGCCAGCGGGACAGGGCCCTATGGCTACACCTTC. Its protein product is CASGTGPYGYTF.

The chain employs TRBV7-2 and TRBJ1-6; D remains ambiguous. The CDR3 is 16 residues long. The V gene lost 1 base and the J gene lost 5 bases, with 12 bases spanning the gap. Germline V gives CDR1 SGHTA, CDR2 FQGNSA. CDR3 nucleotide sequence: TGTGCCAGCAGCTTAGAGGCGCCAGCCAATAATTCACCCCTCCACTTT. Translation: CASSLEAPANNSPLHF.

In its sample, this clonotype was seen a few times. The rearrangement uses TRBV7-2 and TRBJ2-3, with TRBD2 as a possible D gene (5 bases). This CDR3 is built from 14 residues. Between the trimmed V and J ends, which lost 5 bases and 1 base, there was a span of 10 bases. Germline CDR1 SGHTA, CDR2 FQGNSA. The CDR3, as DNA: TGTGCCAGCAGCCCCGGACTGCGCACAGATACGCAGTATTTT. Encoded protein: CASSPGLRTDTQYF.